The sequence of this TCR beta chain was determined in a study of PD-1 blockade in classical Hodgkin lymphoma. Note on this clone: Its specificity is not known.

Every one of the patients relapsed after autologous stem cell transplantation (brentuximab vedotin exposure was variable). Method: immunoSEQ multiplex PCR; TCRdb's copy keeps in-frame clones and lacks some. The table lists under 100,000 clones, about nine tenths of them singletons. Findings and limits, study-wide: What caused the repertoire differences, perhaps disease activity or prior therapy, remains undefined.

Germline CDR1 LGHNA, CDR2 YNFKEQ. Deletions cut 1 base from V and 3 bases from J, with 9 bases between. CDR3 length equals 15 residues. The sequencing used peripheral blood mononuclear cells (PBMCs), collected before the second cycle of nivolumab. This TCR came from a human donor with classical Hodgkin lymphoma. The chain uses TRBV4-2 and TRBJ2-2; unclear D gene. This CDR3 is CASSQVASYTGELFF. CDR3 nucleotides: TGTGCCAGCAGCCAAGTTGCCAGTTACACCGGGGAGCTGTTTTTT.